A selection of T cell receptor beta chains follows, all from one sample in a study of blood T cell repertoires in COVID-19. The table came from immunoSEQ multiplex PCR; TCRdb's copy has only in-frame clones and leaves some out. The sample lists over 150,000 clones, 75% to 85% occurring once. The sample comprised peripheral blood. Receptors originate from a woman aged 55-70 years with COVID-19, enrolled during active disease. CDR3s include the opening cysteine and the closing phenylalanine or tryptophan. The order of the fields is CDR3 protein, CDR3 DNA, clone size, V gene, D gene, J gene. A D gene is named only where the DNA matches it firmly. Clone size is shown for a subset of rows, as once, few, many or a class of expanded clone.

cdr3_aa: CASSVGLAGGFPDTQYF
cdr3_nt: TGTGCCAGCAGTGTCGGACTAGCGGGGGGCTTCCCAGATACGCAGTATTTT
clone_size: -
v_call: TRBV25-1
d_call: TRBD2
j_call: TRBJ2-3

cdr3_aa: CASLADNYGYTF
cdr3_nt: TGTGCCAGTTTAGCGGATAACTATGGCTACACCTTC
clone_size: -
v_call: TRBV19
d_call: -
j_call: TRBJ1-2

cdr3_aa: CASSKDVGLAGVSQYF
cdr3_nt: TGTGCCAGCAGCAAAGATGTGGGACTAGCGGGAGTCAGTCAGTACTTC
clone_size: -
v_call: TRBV7-2
d_call: TRBD2
j_call: TRBJ2-7

cdr3_aa: CASTSRDRQNSPLHF
cdr3_nt: TGTGCCAGCACGTCCCGGGACAGGCAGAATTCACCCCTCCACTTT
clone_size: once
v_call: TRBV25-1
d_call: TRBD1
j_call: TRBJ1-6

cdr3_aa: CASSRGQFYGYTF
cdr3_nt: TGTGCCAGCAGCCGAGGACAGTTCTATGGCTACACCTTC
clone_size: -
v_call: TRBV3-1/TRBV3-2
d_call: -
j_call: TRBJ1-2

cdr3_aa: CASSAGIQETQYF
cdr3_nt: TGTGCCAGCTCAGCCGGGATACAAGAGACCCAGTACTTC
clone_size: once
v_call: TRBV18
d_call: -
j_call: TRBJ2-5

cdr3_aa: CASSLVGQGAFTEAFF
cdr3_nt: TGCGCCAGCAGCTTGGTAGGACAGGGGGCGTTTACTGAAGCTTTCTTT
clone_size: -
v_call: TRBV5-1
d_call: TRBD1
j_call: TRBJ1-1

cdr3_aa: CASSLRGGTDEQYF
cdr3_nt: TGTGCCAGCAGCCTGCGGGGAGGGACGGACGAGCAGTACTTC
clone_size: -
v_call: TRBV5-5
d_call: TRBD2
j_call: TRBJ2-7

cdr3_aa: CASSLSVAEIFTGELFF
cdr3_nt: TGTGCCAGCTCCCTGTCGGTAGCGGAGATATTTACCGGGGAGCTGTTTTTT
clone_size: few
v_call: TRBV18
d_call: -
j_call: TRBJ2-2

cdr3_aa: CASSEPGAGVRTEAFF
cdr3_nt: TGTGCCAGCAGTGAACCAGGGGCTGGGGTGAGAACTGAAGCTTTCTTT
clone_size: -
v_call: TRBV6-1
d_call: -
j_call: TRBJ1-1

cdr3_aa: CASSGQGWGTEAFF
cdr3_nt: TGTGCCAGCAGTGGACAGGGATGGGGTACTGAAGCTTTCTTT
clone_size: -
v_call: TRBV6-6
d_call: TRBD1
j_call: TRBJ1-1

cdr3_aa: CASSPGQPLITEAFF
cdr3_nt: TGTGCCAGCTCACCGGGACAGCCCTTGATCACTGAAGCTTTCTTT
clone_size: -
v_call: TRBV18
d_call: TRBD1
j_call: TRBJ1-1

cdr3_aa: CASNSLGGEQETQYF
cdr3_nt: TGTGCCAGCAACTCCCTCGGGGGGGAACAAGAGACCCAGTACTTC
clone_size: -
v_call: TRBV6-5
d_call: TRBD2
j_call: TRBJ2-5

cdr3_aa: CASSYLTGQETQYF
cdr3_nt: TGTGCCAGCAGCTACCTGACAGGACAAGAGACCCAGTACTTC
clone_size: -
v_call: TRBV6-6
d_call: -
j_call: TRBJ2-5

cdr3_aa: CASTPGGGGGRLRVEQYF
cdr3_nt: TGTGCCAGCACCCCAGGCGGAGGGGGCGGGCGATTAAGGGTAGAGCAGTACTTC
clone_size: -
v_call: TRBV2
d_call: -
j_call: TRBJ2-7

cdr3_aa: CASSLGRGAGANVLTF
cdr3_nt: TGCGCCAGCAGCTTGGGCAGGGGGGCAGGGGCCAACGTCCTGACTTTC
clone_size: -
v_call: TRBV5-1
d_call: -
j_call: TRBJ2-6

cdr3_aa: CASSQDFGLAVRTGELFF
cdr3_nt: TGTGCCAGCAGCCAAGATTTTGGCCTAGCGGTTCGCACCGGGGAGCTGTTTTTT
clone_size: -
v_call: TRBV4-2
d_call: TRBD2
j_call: TRBJ2-2

cdr3_aa: CASSDRVNEQFF
cdr3_nt: TGCGCCAGCAGTGATCGAGTCAATGAGCAGTTCTTC
clone_size: -
v_call: TRBV10-2
d_call: -
j_call: TRBJ2-1

cdr3_aa: CARSLSGTGNTGELFF
cdr3_nt: TGTGCCAGAAGCTTGTCCGGGACAGGGAACACCGGGGAGCTGTTTTTT
clone_size: once
v_call: TRBV5-3
d_call: TRBD1
j_call: TRBJ2-2

cdr3_aa: CASRRDRGGPNSPLHF
cdr3_nt: TGCGCCAGCAGAAGGGACAGAGGAGGCCCAAATTCACCCCTCCACTTT
clone_size: -
v_call: TRBV5-1
d_call: TRBD1
j_call: TRBJ1-6

cdr3_aa: CASSEKQGSLSPLHF
cdr3_nt: TGTGCCAGCAGTGAGAAACAGGGCTCCCTTTCACCCCTCCACTTT
clone_size: -
v_call: TRBV2
d_call: -
j_call: TRBJ1-6

cdr3_aa: CASSFYGVNTEAFF
cdr3_nt: TGTGCCAGCAGCTTTTACGGGGTAAACACTGAAGCTTTCTTT
clone_size: -
v_call: TRBV7-9
d_call: -
j_call: TRBJ1-1

cdr3_aa: CASSPAEGNNQPQHF
cdr3_nt: TGTGCCAGCAGCCCCGCGGAGGGGAACAATCAGCCCCAGCATTTT
clone_size: once
v_call: TRBV9
d_call: -
j_call: TRBJ1-5

cdr3_aa: CASSAGTGTRLEPQHF
cdr3_nt: TGTGCCAGCAGCGCAGGGACAGGGACTAGGCTAGAGCCCCAGCATTTT
clone_size: -
v_call: TRBV7-9
d_call: TRBD1
j_call: TRBJ1-5

cdr3_aa: CASSLATGGEAFF
cdr3_nt: TGTGCCAGCAGCTTAGCGACCGGGGGTGAAGCTTTCTTT
clone_size: -
v_call: TRBV7-9
d_call: -
j_call: TRBJ1-1

cdr3_aa: CASSLNRENNSPLHF
cdr3_nt: TGTGCCAGCAGCTTAAACCGGGAAAATAATTCACCCCTCCACTTT
clone_size: -
v_call: TRBV7-3
d_call: -
j_call: TRBJ1-6

cdr3_aa: CASSLPGQAHNEQFF
cdr3_nt: TGTGCCAGCAGCTTGCCGGGACAGGCCCACAATGAGCAGTTCTTC
clone_size: -
v_call: TRBV5-4
d_call: TRBD1
j_call: TRBJ2-1

cdr3_aa: CASSQGSRSYNEQFF
cdr3_nt: TGTGCCAGCAGCCAAGGTTCCCGGAGTTACAATGAGCAGTTCTTC
clone_size: once
v_call: TRBV4-2
d_call: -
j_call: TRBJ2-1